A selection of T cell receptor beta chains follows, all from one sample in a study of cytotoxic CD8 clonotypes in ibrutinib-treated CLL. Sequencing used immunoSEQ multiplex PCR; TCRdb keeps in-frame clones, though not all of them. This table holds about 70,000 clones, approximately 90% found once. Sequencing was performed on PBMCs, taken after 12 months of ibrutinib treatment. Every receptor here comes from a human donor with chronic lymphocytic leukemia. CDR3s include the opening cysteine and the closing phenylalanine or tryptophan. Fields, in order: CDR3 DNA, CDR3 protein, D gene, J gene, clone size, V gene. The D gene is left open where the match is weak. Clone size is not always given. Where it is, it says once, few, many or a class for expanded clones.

cdr3_nt: TGTGCCAGCAGCTATCAATTGACTAGCGGAATTTACAATGAGCAGTTCTTC
cdr3_aa: CASSYQLTSGIYNEQFF
d_call: TRBD2
j_call: TRBJ2-1
clone_size: NA
v_call: TRBV13

cdr3_nt: TGCGCCAGCAGCCAAGATGAGGGGCAGGTGGGGTGGGAGCAGTACTTC
cdr3_aa: CASSQDEGQVGWEQYF
d_call: NA
j_call: TRBJ2-7
clone_size: NA
v_call: TRBV4-1

cdr3_nt: TGTGCCAGCAGTGAGACTAGCGGGAGGGCCGATACGCAGTATTTT
cdr3_aa: CASSETSGRADTQYF
d_call: TRBD2
j_call: TRBJ2-3
clone_size: NA
v_call: TRBV28

cdr3_nt: TGTGCCAGTAGTTACAATGAGCAGTTCTTC
cdr3_aa: CASSYNEQFF
d_call: NA
j_call: TRBJ2-1
clone_size: once
v_call: TRBV28

cdr3_nt: TGTGCCAGCAGCTTCGACAGGGGCTCCACCCAGGAGACCCAGTACTTC
cdr3_aa: CASSFDRGSTQETQYF
d_call: TRBD1
j_call: TRBJ2-5
clone_size: NA
v_call: TRBV11-2

cdr3_nt: TGTGCCAGCAGCCCCCGGGGCGTAGAAACCTACAATGAGCAGTTCTTC
cdr3_aa: CASSPRGVETYNEQFF
d_call: NA
j_call: TRBJ2-1
clone_size: NA
v_call: TRBV4-1

cdr3_nt: TGTGCCAGCAGCTTAATAGGTCGGGAGGGCACAGATACGCAGTATTTT
cdr3_aa: CASSLIGREGTDTQYF
d_call: TRBD2
j_call: TRBJ2-3
clone_size: once
v_call: TRBV11-3

cdr3_nt: TGTGCCAGTAGGATCCCCGGGACAGGCTATGGCTACACCTTC
cdr3_aa: CASRIPGTGYGYTF
d_call: TRBD1
j_call: TRBJ1-2
clone_size: NA
v_call: TRBV19

cdr3_nt: TGCAGCGTTGGAGGGGGGGAAACTGAAGCTTTCTTT
cdr3_aa: CSVGGGETEAFF
d_call: NA
j_call: TRBJ1-1
clone_size: NA
v_call: TRBV29-1

cdr3_nt: TGTGCCAGTAGCCCGGTGTGGACAGGGATGGTCTACGAGCAGTACTTC
cdr3_aa: CASSPVWTGMVYEQYF
d_call: TRBD1
j_call: TRBJ2-7
clone_size: NA
v_call: TRBV19

cdr3_nt: TGTGCCAGCAGCCCAGGACGGAGAAACACTGAAGCTTTCTTT
cdr3_aa: CASSPGRRNTEAFF
d_call: NA
j_call: TRBJ1-1
clone_size: NA
v_call: TRBV7-9

cdr3_nt: TGTGCCAGCTCACGGCAGGACAGGGACACAGATACGCAGTATTTT
cdr3_aa: CASSRQDRDTDTQYF
d_call: TRBD1
j_call: TRBJ2-3
clone_size: NA
v_call: TRBV18

cdr3_nt: TGTGCCAGCAGCCCAGGGACTAGCGGGTTGTTTAACAATGAGCAGTTCTTC
cdr3_aa: CASSPGTSGLFNNEQFF
d_call: TRBD2
j_call: TRBJ2-1
clone_size: once
v_call: TRBV9

cdr3_nt: TGTGCCAGCAGCTTAAGCCGGGGCAGAAGCAATGAGCAGTTCTTC
cdr3_aa: CASSLSRGRSNEQFF
d_call: NA
j_call: TRBJ2-1
clone_size: NA
v_call: TRBV7-2

cdr3_nt: TGTGCCAGCAGCTTAGCCCAGGGGGCAGGTTTGAACACTGAAGCTTTCTTT
cdr3_aa: CASSLAQGAGLNTEAFF
d_call: TRBD1
j_call: TRBJ1-1
clone_size: NA
v_call: TRBV7-6

cdr3_nt: TGTGCCAGCAGTTTTCAGGGGGCCTCCTACGAGCAGTACTTC
cdr3_aa: CASSFQGASYEQYF
d_call: TRBD1
j_call: TRBJ2-7
clone_size: NA
v_call: TRBV28

cdr3_nt: TGCGCCAGCAGCCAAGATGGGGGGCAGCTACAAGATGAGCAGTTCTTC
cdr3_aa: CASSQDGGQLQDEQFF
d_call: NA
j_call: TRBJ2-1
clone_size: NA
v_call: TRBV4-3

cdr3_nt: TGCGCCAGCAGCGTGGGGGGGGCTGGCGAGACCCAGTACTTC
cdr3_aa: CASSVGGAGETQYF
d_call: NA
j_call: TRBJ2-5
clone_size: NA
v_call: TRBV5-1

cdr3_nt: TGTGCCATCAGTCCGGGACAGGGATCCTCTGGAAACACCATATATTTT
cdr3_aa: CAISPGQGSSGNTIYF
d_call: TRBD1
j_call: TRBJ1-3
clone_size: once
v_call: TRBV10-3

cdr3_nt: TGCAGCGTTGCCGGGCGGCCAGGGGAAGTCGCTTACAATGAGCAGTTCTTC
cdr3_aa: CSVAGRPGEVAYNEQFF
d_call: NA
j_call: TRBJ2-1
clone_size: NA
v_call: TRBV29-1

cdr3_nt: TGTGCCAGCAGTTACGGGTCAATCGGGACAGATACGCAGTATTTT
cdr3_aa: CASSYGSIGTDTQYF
d_call: NA
j_call: TRBJ2-3
clone_size: once
v_call: TRBV6-5

cdr3_nt: TGTGCCAGCAGTTTATATCGCGGGAGGGGCGATGAGCAGTTCTTC
cdr3_aa: CASSLYRGRGDEQFF
d_call: TRBD2
j_call: TRBJ2-1
clone_size: NA
v_call: TRBV27

cdr3_nt: TGTGCCAGCAGCCGAACTAGCGGCCCCCAAGAGACCCAGTACTTC
cdr3_aa: CASSRTSGPQETQYF
d_call: TRBD2
j_call: TRBJ2-5
clone_size: NA
v_call: TRBV7-3

cdr3_nt: TGTGCCAGCAGCCGAACACAGAACACCGGGGAGCTGTTTTTT
cdr3_aa: CASSRTQNTGELFF
d_call: NA
j_call: TRBJ2-2
clone_size: NA
v_call: TRBV7-8

cdr3_nt: TGCAGCGTTGGTGTCCTTAACTACAATGAGCAGTTCTTC
cdr3_aa: CSVGVLNYNEQFF
d_call: NA
j_call: TRBJ2-1
clone_size: NA
v_call: TRBV29-1

cdr3_nt: TGTGCCAGCAGATCGGACAGGGAGGGCAATCAGCCCCAGCATTTT
cdr3_aa: CASRSDREGNQPQHF
d_call: TRBD1
j_call: TRBJ1-5
clone_size: NA
v_call: TRBV27

cdr3_nt: TGTGCCAGCAGTGGGTCTCCGAGGCGTATTCGGGAAGCTTTCTTT
cdr3_aa: CASSGSPRRIREAFF
d_call: NA
j_call: TRBJ1-1
clone_size: NA
v_call: TRBV25-1

cdr3_nt: TGTGCCAGCAGCTTAGGTCCATCCTCCAATGAGCAGTTCTTC
cdr3_aa: CASSLGPSSNEQFF
d_call: NA
j_call: TRBJ2-1
clone_size: NA
v_call: TRBV7-3

cdr3_nt: TGTGCCGCGACCGGACTAGCGGGCGCGAACACCGGGGAGCTGTTTTTT
cdr3_aa: CAATGLAGANTGELFF
d_call: TRBD2
j_call: TRBJ2-2
clone_size: NA
v_call: TRBV10-3

cdr3_nt: TGCGCCAGCAGCTTTTTAGCGGGAGCCCTCTACAATGAGCAGTTCTTC
cdr3_aa: CASSFLAGALYNEQFF
d_call: TRBD2
j_call: TRBJ2-1
clone_size: NA
v_call: TRBV5-1

cdr3_nt: TGTGCCAGCAGCTTAGAACTCAGGGCCGAGCTGTTTTTT
cdr3_aa: CASSLELRAELFF
d_call: NA
j_call: TRBJ2-2
clone_size: NA
v_call: TRBV7-9

cdr3_nt: TGTGCCAGCAGCCCCCGGGCAGGGACAGGAGGAGAGACCCAGTACTTC
cdr3_aa: CASSPRAGTGGETQYF
d_call: TRBD1
j_call: TRBJ2-5
clone_size: NA
v_call: TRBV7-9

cdr3_nt: TGTGCCAGCAGCAAACAGGGTAACGGGGAGCTGTTTTTT
cdr3_aa: CASSKQGNGELFF
d_call: NA
j_call: TRBJ2-2
clone_size: NA
v_call: TRBV7-9

cdr3_nt: TGTGCCAGTAGTATAACCTACACCTACGAGCAGTACTTC
cdr3_aa: CASSITYTYEQYF
d_call: NA
j_call: TRBJ2-7
clone_size: NA
v_call: TRBV19

cdr3_nt: TGTGCCAGCAGTGAAAATGGCCTGGAAGCCAACGTCCTGACTTTC
cdr3_aa: CASSENGLEANVLTF
d_call: NA
j_call: TRBJ2-6
clone_size: NA
v_call: TRBV6-1

cdr3_nt: TGTGCCAGCAGTGAACTAGCGGGAGGGAACCAAGAGACCCAGTACTTC
cdr3_aa: CASSELAGGNQETQYF
d_call: TRBD2
j_call: TRBJ2-5
clone_size: NA
v_call: TRBV2

cdr3_nt: TGTGCCAGCAGCTCTACGACTAGCCTGAACACCGGGGAGCTGTTTTTT
cdr3_aa: CASSSTTSLNTGELFF
d_call: TRBD2
j_call: TRBJ2-2
clone_size: NA
v_call: TRBV7-3

cdr3_nt: TGCGCCAGCAGCTTGACCGGGTCGACGATGAACACTGAAGCTTTCTTT
cdr3_aa: CASSLTGSTMNTEAFF
d_call: NA
j_call: TRBJ1-1
clone_size: NA
v_call: TRBV5-1

cdr3_nt: TGTGCCAGTAGTATAGATCGTACTATAGGCGGGACGTCGGACTACGAGCAGTACTTC
cdr3_aa: CASSIDRTIGGTSDYEQYF
d_call: NA
j_call: TRBJ2-7
clone_size: NA
v_call: TRBV19